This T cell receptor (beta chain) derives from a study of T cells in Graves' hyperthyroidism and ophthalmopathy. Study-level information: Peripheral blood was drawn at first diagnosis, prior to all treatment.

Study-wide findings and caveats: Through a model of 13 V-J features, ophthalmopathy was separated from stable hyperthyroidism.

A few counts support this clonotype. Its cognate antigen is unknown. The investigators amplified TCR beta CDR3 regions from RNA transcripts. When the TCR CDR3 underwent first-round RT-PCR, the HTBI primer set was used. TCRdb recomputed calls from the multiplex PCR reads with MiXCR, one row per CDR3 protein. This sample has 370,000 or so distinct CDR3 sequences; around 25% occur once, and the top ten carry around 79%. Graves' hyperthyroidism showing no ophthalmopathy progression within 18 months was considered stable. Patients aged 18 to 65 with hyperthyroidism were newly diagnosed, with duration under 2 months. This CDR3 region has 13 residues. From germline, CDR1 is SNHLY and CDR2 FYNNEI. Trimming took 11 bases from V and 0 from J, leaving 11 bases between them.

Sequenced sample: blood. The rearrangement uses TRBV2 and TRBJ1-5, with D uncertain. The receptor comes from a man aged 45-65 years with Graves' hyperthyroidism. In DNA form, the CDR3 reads TGTGCCTGCCGGTCCCTTAGCAATCAGCCCCAGCATTTT. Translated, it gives CACRSLSNQPQHF.